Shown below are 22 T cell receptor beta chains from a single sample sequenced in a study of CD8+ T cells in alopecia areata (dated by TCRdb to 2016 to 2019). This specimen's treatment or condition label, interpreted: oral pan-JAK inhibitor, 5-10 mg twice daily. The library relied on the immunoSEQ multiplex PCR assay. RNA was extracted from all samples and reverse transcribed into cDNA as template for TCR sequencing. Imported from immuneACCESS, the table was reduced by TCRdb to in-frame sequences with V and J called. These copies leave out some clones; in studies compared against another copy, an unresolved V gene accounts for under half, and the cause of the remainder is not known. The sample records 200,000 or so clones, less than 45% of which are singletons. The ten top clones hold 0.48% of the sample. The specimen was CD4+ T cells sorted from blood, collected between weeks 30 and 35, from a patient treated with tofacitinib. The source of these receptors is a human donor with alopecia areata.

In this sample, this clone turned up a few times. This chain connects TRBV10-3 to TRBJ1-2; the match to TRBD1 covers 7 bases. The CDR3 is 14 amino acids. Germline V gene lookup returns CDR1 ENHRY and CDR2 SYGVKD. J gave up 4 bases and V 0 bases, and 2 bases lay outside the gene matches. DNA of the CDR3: TGTGCCATCAGTGAGTCAGGGGGCATCTATGGCTACACCTTC. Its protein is CAISESGGIYGYTF.

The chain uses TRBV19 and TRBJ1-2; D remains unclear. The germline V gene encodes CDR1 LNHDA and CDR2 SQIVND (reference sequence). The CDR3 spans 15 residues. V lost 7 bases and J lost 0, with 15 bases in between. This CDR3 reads CASIRSTGSNYGYTF. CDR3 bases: TGTGCCAGTATCCGGTCGACGGGTTCTAACTATGGCTACACCTTC.

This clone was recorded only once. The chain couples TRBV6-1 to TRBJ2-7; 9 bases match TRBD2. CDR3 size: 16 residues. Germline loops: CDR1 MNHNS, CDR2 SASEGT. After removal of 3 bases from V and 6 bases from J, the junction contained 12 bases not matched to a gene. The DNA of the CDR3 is TGTGCCAGCAGTGAGCATTCGGGACTAGCAATTTCCGAGCAGTACTTC. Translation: CASSEHSGLAISEQYF.

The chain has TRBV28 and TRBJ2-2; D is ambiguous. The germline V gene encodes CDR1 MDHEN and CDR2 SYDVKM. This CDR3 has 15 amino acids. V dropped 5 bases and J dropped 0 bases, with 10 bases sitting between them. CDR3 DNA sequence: TGTGCCAGCAGTCTGACACCCCCGAACACCGGGGAGCTGTTTTTT. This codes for CASSLTPPNTGELFF.

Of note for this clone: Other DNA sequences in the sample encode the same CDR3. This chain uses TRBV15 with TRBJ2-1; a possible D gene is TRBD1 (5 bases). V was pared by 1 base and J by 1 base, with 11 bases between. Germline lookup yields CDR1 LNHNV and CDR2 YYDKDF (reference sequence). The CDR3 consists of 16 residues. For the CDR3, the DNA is TGTGCCACCAGCAGAGTAAGGGGTTCTTCCTACAATGAGCAGTTCTTC. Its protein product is CATSRVRGSSYNEQFF.

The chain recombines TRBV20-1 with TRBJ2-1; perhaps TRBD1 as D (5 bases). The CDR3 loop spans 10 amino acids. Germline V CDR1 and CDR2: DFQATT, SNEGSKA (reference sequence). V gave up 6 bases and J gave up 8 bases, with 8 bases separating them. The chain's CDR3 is CSARQHEQFF. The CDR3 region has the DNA TGCAGTGCCCGACAGCATGAGCAGTTCTTC.

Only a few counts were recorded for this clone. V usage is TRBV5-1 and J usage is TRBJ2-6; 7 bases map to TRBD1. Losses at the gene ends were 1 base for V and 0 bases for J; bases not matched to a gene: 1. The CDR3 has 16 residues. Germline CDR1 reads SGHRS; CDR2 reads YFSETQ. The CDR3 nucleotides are TGCGCCAGCAGCTTGCGACAGGGCTCTGGGGCCAACGTCCTGACTTTC. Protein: CASSLRQGSGANVLTF.

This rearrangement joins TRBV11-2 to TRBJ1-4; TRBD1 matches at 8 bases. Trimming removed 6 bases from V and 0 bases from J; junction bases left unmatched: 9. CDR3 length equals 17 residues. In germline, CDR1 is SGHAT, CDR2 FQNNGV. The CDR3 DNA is TGTGCCAGCAGACAAGGACAGGGACGGGCAACTAATGAAAAACTGTTTTTT. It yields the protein CASRQGQGRATNEKLFF.

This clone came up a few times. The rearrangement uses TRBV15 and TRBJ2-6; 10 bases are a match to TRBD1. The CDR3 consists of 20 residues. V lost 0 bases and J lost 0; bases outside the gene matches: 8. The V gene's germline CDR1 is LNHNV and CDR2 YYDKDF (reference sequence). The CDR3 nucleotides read TGTGCCACCAGCAGAGATTCGACAGGGGGCTTTGACTCTGGGGCCAACGTCCTGACTTTC. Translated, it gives CATSRDSTGGFDSGANVLTF.

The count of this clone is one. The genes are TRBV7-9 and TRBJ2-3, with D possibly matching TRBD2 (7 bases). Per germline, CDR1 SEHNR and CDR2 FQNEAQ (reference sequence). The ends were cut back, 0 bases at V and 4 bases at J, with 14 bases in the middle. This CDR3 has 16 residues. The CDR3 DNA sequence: TGTGCCAGCAGCTTAGCGCGGGGCGGGGGCTCAGATACGCAGTATTTT. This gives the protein CASSLARGGGSDTQYF.

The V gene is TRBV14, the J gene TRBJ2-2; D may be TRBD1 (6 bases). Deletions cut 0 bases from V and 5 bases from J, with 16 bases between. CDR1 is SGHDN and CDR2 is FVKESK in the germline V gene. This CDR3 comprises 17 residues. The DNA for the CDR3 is TGTGCCAGCAGCCAAGAGTTATTGGGGGCGCGGACCGGGGAGCTGTTTTTT. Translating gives CASSQELLGARTGELFF.

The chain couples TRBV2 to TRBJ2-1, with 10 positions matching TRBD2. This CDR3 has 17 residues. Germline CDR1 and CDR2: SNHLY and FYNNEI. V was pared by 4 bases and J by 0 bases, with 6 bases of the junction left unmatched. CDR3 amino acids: CASSASSGGPSYNEQFF. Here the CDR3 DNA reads TGTGCCAGCAGTGCATCTAGCGGGGGACCCTCCTACAATGAGCAGTTCTTC.

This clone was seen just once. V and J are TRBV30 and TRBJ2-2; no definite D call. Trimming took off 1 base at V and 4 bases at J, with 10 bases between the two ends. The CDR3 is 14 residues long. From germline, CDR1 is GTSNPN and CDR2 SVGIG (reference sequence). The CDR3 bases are TGTGCCTGGAGTGAACACCTATCCACCGGGGAGCTGTTTTTT. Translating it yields CAWSEHLSTGELFF. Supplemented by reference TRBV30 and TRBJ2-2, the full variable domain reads SQTIHQWPATLVQPVGSPLSLECTVEGTSNPNLYWYRQAAGRGLQLLFYSVGIGQISSEVPQNLSASRPQDRQFILSSKKLLLSDSGFYLCAWSEHLSTGELFFGEGSRLTVL.

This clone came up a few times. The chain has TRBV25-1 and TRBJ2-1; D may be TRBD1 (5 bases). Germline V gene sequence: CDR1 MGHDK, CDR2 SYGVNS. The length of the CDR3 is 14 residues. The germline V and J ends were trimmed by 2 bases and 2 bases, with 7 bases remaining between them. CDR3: CASSEGHPYNEQFF. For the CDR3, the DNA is TGTGCCAGCAGTGAAGGACATCCCTACAATGAGCAGTTCTTC.

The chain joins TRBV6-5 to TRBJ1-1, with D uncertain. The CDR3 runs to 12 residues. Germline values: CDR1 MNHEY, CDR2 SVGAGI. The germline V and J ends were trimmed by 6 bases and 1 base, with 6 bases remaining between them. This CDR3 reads CASREENTEAFF. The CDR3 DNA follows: TGTGCCAGCAGAGAAGAGAACACTGAAGCTTTCTTT.

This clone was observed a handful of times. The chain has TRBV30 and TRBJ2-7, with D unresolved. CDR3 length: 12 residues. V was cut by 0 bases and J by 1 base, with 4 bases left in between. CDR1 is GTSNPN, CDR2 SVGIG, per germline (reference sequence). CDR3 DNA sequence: TGTGCCTGGAGTGTACAATCCTACGAGCAGTACTTC. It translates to CAWSVQSYEQYF.

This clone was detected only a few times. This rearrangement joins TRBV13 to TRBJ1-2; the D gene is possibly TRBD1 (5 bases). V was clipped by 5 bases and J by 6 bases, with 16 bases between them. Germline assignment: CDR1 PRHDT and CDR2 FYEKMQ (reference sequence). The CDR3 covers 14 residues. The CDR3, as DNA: TGTGCCAGCAGCCCTCGGGCCGGAGGGGATGGCTACACCTTC. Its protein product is CASSPRAGGDGYTF.

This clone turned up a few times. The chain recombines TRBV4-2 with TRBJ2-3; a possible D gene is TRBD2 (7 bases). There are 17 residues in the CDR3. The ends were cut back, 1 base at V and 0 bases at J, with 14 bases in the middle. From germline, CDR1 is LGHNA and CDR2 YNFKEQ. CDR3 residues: CASSQGRGGTSTDTQYF. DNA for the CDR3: TGTGCCAGCAGCCAAGGGAGGGGGGGAACTAGCACAGATACGCAGTATTTT.

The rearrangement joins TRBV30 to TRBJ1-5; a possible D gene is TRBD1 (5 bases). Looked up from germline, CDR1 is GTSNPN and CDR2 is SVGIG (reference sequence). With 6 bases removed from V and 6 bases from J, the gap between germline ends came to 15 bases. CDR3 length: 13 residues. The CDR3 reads CACALGGGQPQHF. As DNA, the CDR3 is TGTGCCTGCGCTCTCGGGGGGGGTCAGCCCCAGCATTTT.

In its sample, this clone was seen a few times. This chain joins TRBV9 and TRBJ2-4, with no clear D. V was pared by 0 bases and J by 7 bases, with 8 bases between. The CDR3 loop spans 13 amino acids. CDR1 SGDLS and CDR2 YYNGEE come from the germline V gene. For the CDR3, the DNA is TGTGCCAGCAGCGTAGGGCAATTTAACATTCAGTACTTC. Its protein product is CASSVGQFNIQYF.

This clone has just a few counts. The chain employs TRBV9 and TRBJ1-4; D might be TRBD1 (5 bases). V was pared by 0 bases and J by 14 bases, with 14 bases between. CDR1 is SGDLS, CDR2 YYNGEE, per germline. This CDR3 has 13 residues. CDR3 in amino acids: CASSVESEGSLFF. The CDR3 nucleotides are TGTGCCAGCAGCGTAGAGTCGGAGGGGTCGCTGTTTTTT.

Written as DNA, the CDR3 is TGTGCCAGCTCACCGGACAGCGCTGCTCGGCAGTACTTC. The encoded protein is CASSPDSAARQYF. The chain employs TRBV18 and TRBJ2-7, with D possibly TRBD1 on 6 matching bases. The CDR3 runs 13 residues. Germline V gives CDR1 KGHSH, CDR2 LQKENI. Trimming removed 3 bases from V and 9 bases from J, with 15 bases in between.